The rows below give T cell receptor beta chains drawn from one sample of a study of OX40 agonist ivuxolimab in advanced cancers. The assay was immunoSEQ multiplex PCR, and TCRdb's table has in-frame clones only and misses some. The data hold 65,000 to 85,000 clones, with over 85% observed a single time. Source: CD4+ or CD8+ T cells sorted from blood, taken in a trial of the OX40 agonist ivuxolimab. The receptor set was obtained from an adult with an advanced solid tumor such as melanoma, head and neck, liver or kidney cancer. Both conserved end residues are part of each CDR3. D genes are given only for firm matches. Clone size appears in some rows only: once, few, many, or a class for an expanded clone.

TRBV30	.	.	TRBJ1-1	TGTGCCTGGAGTGTGCGCGGGAACACTGAAGCTTTCTTT	CAWSVRGNTEAFF
TRBV5-1	TRBD1	.	TRBJ2-5	TGCGCCAGCAGCGCCGGGACAGGGGGGTACCAAGAGACCCAGTACTTC	CASSAGTGGYQETQYF
TRBV18	.	.	TRBJ2-5	TGTGCCAGCTCACCCATAGGGGGGCGCGGAGAGACCCAGTACTTC	CASSPIGGRGETQYF
TRBV6-1	TRBD2	.	TRBJ2-1	TGTGCCAGCAGTGAGACTAGCATGACTGAGCAGTTCTTC	CASSETSMTEQFF
TRBV5-1	.	.	TRBJ2-7	TGCGCCAGCAGCCCGGCTAGAGTGAGTAAACCCACCTACGAGCAGTACTTC	CASSPARVSKPTYEQYF
TRBV29-1	.	.	TRBJ2-1	TGCAGCGTTGATCCCGGGAGGTTCTTC	CSVDPGRFF
TRBV21-1	.	.	TRBJ2-3	TGTGCCAGCAGCCAAAAAGGACCACCGAGAGATACGCAGTATTTT	CASSQKGPPRDTQYF
TRBV11-2	.	.	TRBJ1-1	TGTGCCAGCAGCTTCAGGGGCTTGACTGAAGCTTTCTTT	CASSFRGLTEAFF
TRBV6-1	.	.	TRBJ2-5	TGTGCCAGCAGTGAAGGGCCTGGACTGCAAGAGACCCAGTACTTC	CASSEGPGLQETQYF
TRBV7-9	TRBD1	.	TRBJ2-7	TGTGCCAGCAGCCAAACCGGGACAGGGGTCTACGAGCAGTACTTC	CASSQTGTGVYEQYF
TRBV10-3	.	.	TRBJ2-1	TGTGCCATCAGTGAGGAGTGGGAGCAGTTCTTC	CAISEEWEQFF
TRBV5-1	.	.	TRBJ2-5	TGCGCCAGCAGCTTCGGGACGCAGGGAAAAGAGACCCAGTACTTC	CASSFGTQGKETQYF
TRBV5-8	.	.	TRBJ2-7	TGTGCCAGCAGCTTTCTCTGGGGCCAGGCTTCCTACGAGCAGTACTTC	CASSFLWGQASYEQYF
TRBV5-1	TRBD1	once	TRBJ2-7	TGCGCCAGCAGCTGGGGACAGGGGGCCTCCTACGAGCAGTACTTC	CASSWGQGASYEQYF
TRBV9	.	.	TRBJ1-3	TGTGCCAGCAGCGTTTCGGGGCCAGTCTCTGGAAACACCATATATTTT	CASSVSGPVSGNTIYF
TRBV6-5	.	.	TRBJ2-3	TGTGCCAGCAGTTTCCGGGACTCGCGCACAGATACGCAGTATTTT	CASSFRDSRTDTQYF